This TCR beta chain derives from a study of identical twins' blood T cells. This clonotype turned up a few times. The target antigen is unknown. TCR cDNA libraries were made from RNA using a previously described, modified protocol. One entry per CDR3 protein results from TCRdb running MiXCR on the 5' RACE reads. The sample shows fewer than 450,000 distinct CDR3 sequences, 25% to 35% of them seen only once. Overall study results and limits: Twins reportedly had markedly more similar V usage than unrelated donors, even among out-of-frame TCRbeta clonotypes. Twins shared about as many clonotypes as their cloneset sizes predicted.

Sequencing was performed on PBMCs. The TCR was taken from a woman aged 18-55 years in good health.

CDR3 protein: CSVQSGDTQYF. Here the CDR3 DNA reads TGCAGCGTCCAATCTGGAGATACGCAGTATTTT. V usage is TRBV29-1 and J usage is TRBJ2-3; D unresolved. Trimming shortened V by 6 bases and J by 5 bases, and 9 bases separated the two germline ends. Per germline, CDR1 SQVTM and CDR2 ANQGSEA. The CDR3 runs to 11 residues.